Each of the 22 T cell receptor beta chains below was sequenced from the same sample in a study of PD-1 blockade in classical Hodgkin lymphoma. Only in-frame clones appear in the TCRdb table, and some are missing; sequencing was by immunoSEQ multiplex PCR. Seen here are tens of thousands of clones, around 89% observed once, and the top ten hold approximately 23%. Time point denoted: cycle 4 day 1 (C4D1), after five to seven weeks of nivolumab. In every patient, relapse followed autologous stem cell transplantation, while exposure to brentuximab vedotin differed. The specimen was peripheral blood mononuclear cells (PBMCs), collected before the fourth cycle of nivolumab. Receptor source: a human donor with classical Hodgkin lymphoma.

This chain uses TRBV19 with TRBJ2-3; 7 positions match TRBD2. This CDR3 spans 15 amino acids. The ends lost 3 bases at V and 3 bases at J; junction bases unmatched: 6. Germline lookup yields CDR1 LNHDA and CDR2 SQIVND (reference sequence). The CDR3 DNA reads TGTGCCAGTAGTATGGTAGGCGGGGGTACAGATACGCAGTATTTT. This encodes CASSMVGGGTDTQYF. Combining the CDR3 with reference TRBV19 and TRBJ2-3 gives the whole variable domain DGGITQSPKYLFRKEGQNVTLSCEQNLNHDAMYWYRQDPGQGLRLIYYSQIVNDFQKGDIAEGYSVSREKKESFPLTVTSAQKNPTAFYLCASSMVGGGTDTQYFGPGTRLTVL.

This chain joins TRBV18 and TRBJ2-1, with D hard to call. This CDR3 region has 13 residues. From germline, CDR1 is KGHSH and CDR2 LQKENI. V lost 1 base and J 5 bases, leaving 6 bases between the germline ends. CDR3 protein: CASSPRTDNEQFF. The CDR3 DNA reads as TGTGCCAGCTCACCACGAACAGACAATGAGCAGTTCTTC.

The chain has TRBV2 and TRBJ1-1; D is undetermined. V lost 5 bases, J lost 9 bases, and 19 bases lay in between. The CDR3 runs 14 residues. Germline CDR1 is SNHLY and CDR2 is FYNNEI. The CDR3 loop reads CASSKLLLVVQAFF. The CDR3 coding sequence is TGTGCCAGCAGTAAACTATTGTTGGTGGTTCAAGCTTTCTTT.

V usage is TRBV5-6 and J usage is TRBJ2-1, with D hard to call. CDR3 length equals 12 residues. V was shortened by 2 bases and J by 5 bases, with 5 bases between the two germline ends. CDR1 is SGHDT and CDR2 is YYEEEE in the germline V gene. The CDR3 sequence is CASSLINNEQFF. The CDR3, as DNA: TGTGCCAGCAGCTTAATCAACAATGAGCAGTTCTTC.

The rearrangement links TRBV5-1 to TRBJ1-1; D might be TRBD1 (5 bases). Trimming shortened V by 0 bases and J by 6 bases, and 12 bases separated the two germline ends. The CDR3 has 14 amino acids. CDR1 and CDR2 from the germline V gene are SGHRS and YFSETQ. The CDR3 coding sequence is TGCGCCAGCAGCTTGGAGGATGGGGGTCCTGAAGCTTTCTTT. Translating it yields CASSLEDGGPEAFF.

The chain carries TRBV27 and TRBJ2-7; perhaps TRBD1 as D (6 bases). CDR1 and CDR2 (germline): MNHEY, SMNVEV (reference sequence). The V end lost 5 bases, the J end lost 2 bases, and 19 bases lay between the germline ends. CDR3 length: 16 amino acids. The CDR3 DNA follows: TGTGCCAGCAGTCTATATACGGGGACATCTACCTACGAGCAGTACTTC. Amino acids: CASSLYTGTSTYEQYF.

About this clone: The same CDR3 can be traced to other DNA sequences in this sample. This sequence joins TRBV5-1 and TRBJ2-7; D not certain. The germline V gene encodes CDR1 SGHRS and CDR2 YFSETQ. Trimming shortened V by 2 bases and J by 0 bases, and 3 bases separated the two germline ends. The CDR3 runs 12 residues. The CDR3 here is CASSLPSYEQYF. The CDR3 coding sequence is TGCGCCAGCAGCTTACCCTCCTACGAGCAGTACTTC.

This clone was found a few times. The V call is TRBV2, the J call TRBJ1-1; D is possibly TRBD1 (5 bases). V lost 2 bases to trimming and J lost 0 bases, with 10 bases between them. Per germline, CDR1 SNHLY and CDR2 FYNNEI. This CDR3 comprises 15 residues. The CDR3 is CASSEQGSMNTEAFF. In DNA form, the CDR3 reads TGTGCCAGCAGTGAACAGGGATCGATGAACACTGAAGCTTTCTTT.

V usage is TRBV7-7 and J usage is TRBJ2-3, with a tentative D call TRBD2 (5 bases). The CDR3 length is 13 residues. Trimming removed 1 base at V and 3 bases at J, with 5 bases between. Per germline, CDR1 SSHAT and CDR2 FNYEAQ (reference sequence). DNA of the CDR3: TGTGCCAGCAGCTTAGGGAGGACAGATACGCAGTATTTT. Translation: CASSLGRTDTQYF.

This clone occurred a few times. The V gene is TRBV6-6, the J gene TRBJ1-2; D remains ambiguous. Germline-derived CDR1 and CDR2 are MNHNY and SVGAGI (reference sequence). The CDR3 sequence is 13 residues long. V was clipped by 4 bases and J by 8 bases, with 14 bases between them. The CDR3 coding sequence is TGTGCCAGCAGTTTGCAACGATTGGGAGGCTACACCTTC. Protein product: CASSLQRLGGYTF.

Here the CDR3 reads CASTRTATNEKLFF. For the CDR3, the DNA is TGTGCCAGCACTAGGACAGCTACTAATGAAAAACTGTTTTTT. The V and J genes are TRBV6-1 and TRBJ1-4; D might be TRBD1 (6 bases). Per the germline V gene, CDR1 is MNHNS and CDR2 is SASEGT. The length of the CDR3 is 14 residues. V was trimmed by 7 bases and J by 2 bases, leaving 11 bases between them.

This chain connects TRBV18 to TRBJ1-1; 8 bases map to TRBD1. The junction had 0 bases not matched to a gene; V was cut back by 1 base and J by 8 bases. The CDR3 has 12 amino acids. Looked up from germline, CDR1 is KGHSH and CDR2 is LQKENI. The CDR3 reads CASSPRDREAFF. The CDR3 nucleotides read TGTGCCAGCTCACCACGGGACAGGGAAGCTTTCTTT.

J is TRBJ1-4 and V is TRBV4-1; no clear D. This CDR3 has 17 residues. Germline assignment: CDR1 MGHRA and CDR2 YSYEKL. The ends were cut back, 4 bases at V and 0 bases at J, with 15 bases in the middle. The CDR3, as DNA: TGCGCCAGCAGCCGAGGACCGCCAGGCACAACTAATGAAAAACTGTTTTTT. Its translation: CASSRGPPGTTNEKLFF.

The CDR3, as DNA: TGTGCCAGCAGCCAAGATTCAGGGAACACTGAAGCTTTCTTT. Translated: CASSQDSGNTEAFF. V usage is TRBV4-2 and J usage is TRBJ1-1; D call uncertain. V gave up 0 bases and J gave up 1 base, with 6 bases separating them. The CDR3 extends over 14 amino acids. Germline V gene lookup returns CDR1 LGHNA and CDR2 YNFKEQ.

The rearrangement links TRBV7-9 to TRBJ2-5; 11 bases fit TRBD2. Germline-derived CDR1 and CDR2 are SEHNR and FQNEAQ (reference sequence). V lost 5 bases and J lost 5; bases outside the gene matches: 10. The length of the CDR3 is 16 residues. The CDR3 nucleotides are TGTGCCAGCAGCCTTAGCGGGGGGGCCGATCAGGAGACCCAGTACTTC. Amino acid sequence: CASSLSGGADQETQYF.

In this sample, this clone turned up a few times. J is TRBJ2-3 and V is TRBV2; perhaps TRBD2 as D (6 bases). The CDR3 has 15 residues. V was shortened by 0 bases and J by 3 bases, with 10 bases between the two germline ends. Germline V CDR1 and CDR2: SNHLY, FYNNEI. This CDR3 reads CASSEAGSGTDTQYF. The CDR3 coding sequence is TGTGCCAGCAGTGAAGCGGGGAGCGGGACAGATACGCAGTATTTT.

The rearrangement links TRBV9 to TRBJ2-5; D gene ambiguous. Germline-derived CDR1 and CDR2 are SGDLS and YYNGEE. The CDR3 is made up of 15 amino acids. With 0 bases removed from V and 2 bases from J, the gap between germline ends came to 11 bases. As DNA, the CDR3 is TGTGCCAGCAGCGTAGGAGGCAGTCCTCAAGAGACCCAGTACTTC. Protein: CASSVGGSPQETQYF. The entire variable domain, with the rest obtained from reference TRBV9 and TRBJ2-5, is as follows: DSGVTQTPKHLITATGQRVTLRCSPRSGDLSVYWYQQSLDQGLQFLIQYYNGEERAKGNILERFSAQQFPDLHSELNLSSLELGDSALYFCASSVGGSPQETQYFGPGTRLLVL.

The chain links TRBV6-1 to TRBJ2-7; 11 bases match TRBD2. Germline V lookup: CDR1 MNHNS, CDR2 SASEGT. The CDR3 length is 19 residues. V shed 2 bases, J shed 2 bases, and the junction held 14 bases outside the gene matches. The CDR3 bases are TGTGCCAGCAGTGAACGTTTAGGTCTCCTAGCGGGAGGAGCCTACGAGCAGTACTTC. Translating it yields CASSERLGLLAGGAYEQYF.

This clone came up once. The chain couples TRBV11-2 to TRBJ2-1, with 14 positions matching TRBD2. The trim removed 4 bases at V and 8 bases at J, leaving 4 bases unmatched. The CDR3 is 15 residues long. The V gene's germline CDR1 is SGHAT and CDR2 FQNNGV. The CDR3 sequence is CASSSGLAGAYEQFF. The CDR3 DNA sequence: TGTGCCAGCAGCTCGGGACTAGCGGGAGCCTATGAGCAGTTCTTC.

V usage is TRBV19 and J usage is TRBJ2-2; maybe TRBD2 (5 bases). The CDR3 is made up of 15 amino acids. CDR1 and CDR2 (germline): LNHDA, SQIVND (reference sequence). V was shortened by 5 bases and J by 4 bases, with 14 bases between the two germline ends. This CDR3 reads CASSFGKGATGELFF. The DNA for the CDR3 is TGTGCCAGTAGTTTCGGGAAGGGTGCCACCGGGGAGCTGTTTTTT.

V gene TRBV15 combines with J gene TRBJ2-3; maybe TRBD1 (6 bases). V lost 5 bases to trimming and J lost 3 bases, with 9 bases between them. CDR1 and CDR2 from the germline V gene are LNHNV and YYDKDF (reference sequence). This CDR3 comprises 13 residues. The CDR3 DNA sequence: TGTGCCACCAGCGTTACAGGGACAGATACGCAGTATTTT. Amino acid sequence: CATSVTGTDTQYF.

This clone has just one count. The V and J genes are TRBV29-1 and TRBJ2-2; 7 positions match TRBD1. The V segment lost 7 bases and the J segment 4 bases; nucleotides outside the gene matches: 3. Germline V gene lookup returns CDR1 SQVTM and CDR2 ANQGSEA. The CDR3 consists of 12 residues. CDR3 in amino acids: CSGRQGTGELFF. In DNA form, the CDR3 reads TGCAGCGGACGACAGGGCACCGGGGAGCTGTTTTTT.